This TCR beta chain comes out of a study of response to subunit inactivated influenza vaccine. The germline CDR1 and CDR2 sequences are SGHTA and FQGNSA. This CDR3 has 13 residues. The V and J ends lost 2 bases and 7 bases respectively, with 12 bases between them. This clonotype was detected ten times or more. Antigen: not known. Whole-study findings and limits: A suggestion made by the authors is that each seasonal influenza vaccination recruits few new T cells.

A single record per CDR3 protein comes from TCRdb applying MiXCR to the RT-PCR reads. This sample has a few hundred thousand distinct CDR3 sequences, with 12% found just once. J is TRBJ2-7 and V is TRBV7-2; the D is unclear. The receptor was derived from a man aged 45-65 years who received an inactivated influenza vaccine. The source was non-naive T cells sorted from PBMCs, collected around 15 days before vaccination. This chain's CDR3 is CASSLTTGWEQYF. CDR3 sequence (DNA): TGTGCCAGCAGCTTAACGACCGGCTGGGAGCAGTACTTC.